Only a few counts were recorded for the clone carrying this T cell receptor beta chain. What it binds is not known. As to time point: newly diagnosed GD, antithyroid drugs for less than 3 months. PBMCs provided the RNA from which the TCR library was made. It was an endocrinology department in Xi'an, China, that provided the patients. Libraries of TCR beta came from iRepertoire HTBI primers plus Arm-PCR of CDR3 regions. TCRdb reprocessed the multiplex PCR reads via MiXCR and lists one record per CDR3 protein. The sample comprises roughly 530,000 distinct CDR3 sequences, 15% to 20% of which are singletons, and approximately 25% rests with the top ten. The V gene lost 1 base and the J gene lost 4 bases, with 13 bases spanning the gap. This CDR3 has 15 residues. This specimen belongs to a study of regulatory T cells in long-lasting Graves disease. General observations from the study: A limited number of samples was an acknowledged limitation. Persistent Graves' patients had lower TCR diversity than newly diagnosed ones.

This sample also belongs to another study, concerning T cells in Graves' hyperthyroidism and ophthalmopathy.

This specimen was peripheral blood mononuclear cells (PBMCs), taken at new diagnosis, from a patient treated with antithyroid drugs. The chain is built from TRBV12-3 or TRBV12-4 and TRBJ1-1; no reliable D call. The receptor was derived from a woman aged 40 to 65 with Graves disease. The CDR3 bases are TGTGCCAGCAGTTTAGAGGGATGGGGTTTCACTGAAGCTTTCTTT. Its protein is CASSLEGWGFTEAFF.